This T cell receptor (beta chain) is drawn from a study of cytomegalovirus exposure and HLA in healthy donors. The PCR used 60 Vbeta and 13 Jbeta primers. Original analysis: A follow-up analysis tallied 73 million or so unique TCR beta chains, some 9.9 million shared. This table comes from immunoSEQ multiplex PCR, and its TCRdb copy is limited to in-frame clones, with some not included. For V, J and clone size, that table is used; D and trimming come from the DNA. The repertoire has 120,000 to 150,000 clones, 75% to 80% of them found once; the top ten carry approximately 5%. V was trimmed by 0 bases and J by 7 bases, leaving 12 bases between them. The CDR3 loop spans 15 amino acids. Germline CDR1 is MNHNS and CDR2 is SASEGT.

The sample comprised PBMCs. The V gene is TRBV6-1, the J gene TRBJ2-2, with D possibly matching TRBD1 (5 bases). The TCR comes from a woman aged 45-65 years in good health and CMV-seronegative. CDR3 protein: CASSEAYLGRGELFF. Written as DNA, the CDR3 is TGTGCCAGCAGTGAAGCTTATCTGGGGCGCGGGGAGCTGTTTTTT.